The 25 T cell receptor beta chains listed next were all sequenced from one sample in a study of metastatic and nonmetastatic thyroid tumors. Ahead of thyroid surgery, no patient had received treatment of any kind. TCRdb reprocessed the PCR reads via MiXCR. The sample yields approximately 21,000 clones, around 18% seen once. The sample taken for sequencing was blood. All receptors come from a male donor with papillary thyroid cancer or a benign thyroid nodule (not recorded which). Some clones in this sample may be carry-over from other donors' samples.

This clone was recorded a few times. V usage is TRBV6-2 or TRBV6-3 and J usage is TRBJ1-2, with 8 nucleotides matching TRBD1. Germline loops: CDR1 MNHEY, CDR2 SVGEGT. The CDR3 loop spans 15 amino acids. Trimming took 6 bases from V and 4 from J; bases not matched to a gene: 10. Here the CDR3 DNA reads TGTGCCAGCAGGCGGGGACAGGTGGAACTCTATGGCTACACCTTC. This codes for CASRRGQVELYGYTF.

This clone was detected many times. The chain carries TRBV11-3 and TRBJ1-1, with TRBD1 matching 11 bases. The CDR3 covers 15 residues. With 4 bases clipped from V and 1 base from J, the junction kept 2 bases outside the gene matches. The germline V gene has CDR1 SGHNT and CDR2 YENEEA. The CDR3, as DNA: TGTGCCAGCAGCTCGGGACAGGGGGAGAACACTGAAGCTTTCTTT. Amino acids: CASSSGQGENTEAFF.

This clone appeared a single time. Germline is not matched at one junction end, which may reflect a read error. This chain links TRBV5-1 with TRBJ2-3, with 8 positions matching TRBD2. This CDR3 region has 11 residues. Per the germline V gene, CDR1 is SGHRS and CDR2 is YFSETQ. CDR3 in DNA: TGCGCCATCAGCTTGGAATTAGCGGGATGTTTT. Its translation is CAISLELAGCF.

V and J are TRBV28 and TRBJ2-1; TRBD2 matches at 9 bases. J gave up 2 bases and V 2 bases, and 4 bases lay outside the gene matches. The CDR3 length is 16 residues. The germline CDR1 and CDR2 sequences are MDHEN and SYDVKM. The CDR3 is CASSLTTSGTYNEQFF. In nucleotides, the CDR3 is TGTGCCAGCAGTTTAACGACTAGCGGTACCTACAATGAGCAGTTCTTC.

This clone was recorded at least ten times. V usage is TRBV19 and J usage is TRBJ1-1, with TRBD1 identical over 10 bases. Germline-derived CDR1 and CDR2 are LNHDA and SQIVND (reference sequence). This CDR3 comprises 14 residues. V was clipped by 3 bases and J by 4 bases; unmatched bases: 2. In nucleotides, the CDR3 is TGTGCCAGTAGTATGGGACAGGGGAGCACTGAAGCTTTCTTT. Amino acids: CASSMGQGSTEAFF.

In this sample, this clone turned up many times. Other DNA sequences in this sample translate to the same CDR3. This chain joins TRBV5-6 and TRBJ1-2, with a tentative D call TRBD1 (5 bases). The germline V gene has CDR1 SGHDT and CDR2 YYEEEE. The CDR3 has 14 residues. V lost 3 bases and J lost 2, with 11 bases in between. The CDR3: CASSSDRGNYGYTF. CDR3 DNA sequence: TGTGCCAGCAGCTCAGACAGAGGGAACTATGGCTACACCTTC.

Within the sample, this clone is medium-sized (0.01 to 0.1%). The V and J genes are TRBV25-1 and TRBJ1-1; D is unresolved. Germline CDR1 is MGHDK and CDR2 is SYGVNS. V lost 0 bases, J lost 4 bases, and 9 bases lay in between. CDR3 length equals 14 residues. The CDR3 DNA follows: TGTGCCAGCAGTGAATATATCGGGAGCACTGAAGCTTTCTTT. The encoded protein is CASSEYIGSTEAFF. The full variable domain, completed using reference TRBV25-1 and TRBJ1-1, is EADIYQTPRYLVIGTGKKITLECSQTMGHDKMYWYQQDPGMELHLIHYSYGVNSTEKGDLSSESTVSRIRTEHFPLTLESARPSHTSQYLCASSEYIGSTEAFFGQGTRLTVV.

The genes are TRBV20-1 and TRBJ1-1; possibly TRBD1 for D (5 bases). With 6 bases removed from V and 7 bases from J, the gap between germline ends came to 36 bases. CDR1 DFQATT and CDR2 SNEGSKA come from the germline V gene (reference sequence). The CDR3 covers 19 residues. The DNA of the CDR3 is TGCAGTGCACCCGGGGAAGGAAAGAGGGGAAACAGATCCGATCTTGAAGCTTTCTTT. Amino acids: CSAPGEGKRGNRSDLEAFF.

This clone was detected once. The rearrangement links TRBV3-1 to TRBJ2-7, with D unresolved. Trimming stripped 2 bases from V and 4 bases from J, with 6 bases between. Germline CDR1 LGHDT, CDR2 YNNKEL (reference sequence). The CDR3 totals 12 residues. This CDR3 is CASSQYGYEQYF. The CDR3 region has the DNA TGTGCCAGCAGCCAATACGGGTACGAGCAGTACTTC.

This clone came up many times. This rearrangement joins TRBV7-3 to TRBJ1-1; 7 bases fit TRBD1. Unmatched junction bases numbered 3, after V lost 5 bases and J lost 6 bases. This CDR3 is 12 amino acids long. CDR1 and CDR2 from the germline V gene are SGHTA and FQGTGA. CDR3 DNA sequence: TGTGCCAGCAGCCCCGGGACAGCTGAAGCTTTCTTT. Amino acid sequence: CASSPGTAEAFF.

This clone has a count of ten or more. CDR3 residues: CASQTVAGDNEQFF. The CDR3 DNA sequence: TGTGCCAGCCAGACGGTAGCGGGAGACAATGAGCAGTTCTTC. J is TRBJ2-1 and V is TRBV7-9; 9 bases line up with TRBD2. The germline V gene has CDR1 SEHNR and CDR2 FQNEAQ (reference sequence). The J segment lost 5 bases and the V segment lost 8 bases, leaving 7 bases of the junction unmatched. CDR3 length: 14 amino acids. Complete variable domain (other parts from reference TRBV7-9 and TRBJ2-1): DTGVSQNPRHKITKRGQNVTFRCDPISEHNRLYWYRQTLGQGPEFLTYFQNEAQLEKSRLLSDRFSAERPKGSFSTLEIQRTEQGDSAMYLCASQTVAGDNEQFFGPGTRLTVL.

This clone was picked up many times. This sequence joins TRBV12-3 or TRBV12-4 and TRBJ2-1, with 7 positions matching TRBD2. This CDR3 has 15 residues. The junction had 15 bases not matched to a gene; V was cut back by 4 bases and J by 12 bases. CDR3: CASSYLLSGETGQFF. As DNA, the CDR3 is TGTGCCAGCAGTTACCTCCTAAGCGGGGAGACGGGGCAGTTCTTC.

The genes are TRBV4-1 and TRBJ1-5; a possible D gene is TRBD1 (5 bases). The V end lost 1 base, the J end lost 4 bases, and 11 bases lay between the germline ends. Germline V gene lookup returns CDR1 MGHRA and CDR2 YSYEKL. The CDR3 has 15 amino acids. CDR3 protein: CASSQVVAGNQPQHF. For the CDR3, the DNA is TGCGCCAGCAGCCAAGTGGTGGCAGGGAATCAGCCCCAGCATTTT.

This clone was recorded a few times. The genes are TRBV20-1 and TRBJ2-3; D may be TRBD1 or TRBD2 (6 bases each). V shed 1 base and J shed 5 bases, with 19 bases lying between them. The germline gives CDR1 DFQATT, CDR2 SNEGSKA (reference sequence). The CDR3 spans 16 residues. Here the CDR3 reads CSARGVAGGGGDTQYF. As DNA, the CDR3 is TGCAGTGCTAGAGGGGTCGCCGGAGGGGGAGGAGATACGCAGTATTTT.

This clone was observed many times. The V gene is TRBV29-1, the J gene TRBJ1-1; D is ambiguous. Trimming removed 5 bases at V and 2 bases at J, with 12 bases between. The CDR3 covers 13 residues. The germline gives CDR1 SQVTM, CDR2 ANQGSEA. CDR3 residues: CSVQSEGNTEAFF. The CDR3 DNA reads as TGCAGCGTTCAATCTGAGGGAAACACTGAAGCTTTCTTT.

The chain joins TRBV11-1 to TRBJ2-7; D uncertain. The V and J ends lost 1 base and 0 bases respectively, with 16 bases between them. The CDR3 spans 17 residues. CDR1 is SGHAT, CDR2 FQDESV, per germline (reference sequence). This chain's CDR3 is CASSLGDWSPSSYEQYF. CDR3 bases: TGTGCCAGCAGCTTAGGGGATTGGAGCCCAAGCTCCTACGAGCAGTACTTC.

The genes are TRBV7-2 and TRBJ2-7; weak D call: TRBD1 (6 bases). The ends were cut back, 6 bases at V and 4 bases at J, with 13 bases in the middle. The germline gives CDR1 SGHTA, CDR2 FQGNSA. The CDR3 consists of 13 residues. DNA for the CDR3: TGTGCCAGCAGAAGGGACACCAATTACGAGCAGTACTTC. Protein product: CASRRDTNYEQYF.

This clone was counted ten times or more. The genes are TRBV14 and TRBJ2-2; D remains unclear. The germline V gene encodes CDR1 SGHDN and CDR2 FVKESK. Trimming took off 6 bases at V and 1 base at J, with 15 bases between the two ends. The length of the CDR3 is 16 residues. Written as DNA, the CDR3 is TGTGCCAGCAGTCTAAGTTTAGGGCTGAACACCGGGGAGCTGTTTTTT. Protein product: CASSLSLGLNTGELFF.

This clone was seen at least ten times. The chain's CDR3 is CASSFDPEGTKAFF. DNA of the CDR3: TGTGCCAGCAGCTTCGACCCAGAGGGTACGAAAGCTTTCTTT. The rearrangement links TRBV11-3 to TRBJ1-1, with D uncertain. Trimming pared 3 bases from V and 9 bases from J, leaving 17 bases between. The CDR3 is 14 residues long. Germline values: CDR1 SGHNT, CDR2 YENEEA.

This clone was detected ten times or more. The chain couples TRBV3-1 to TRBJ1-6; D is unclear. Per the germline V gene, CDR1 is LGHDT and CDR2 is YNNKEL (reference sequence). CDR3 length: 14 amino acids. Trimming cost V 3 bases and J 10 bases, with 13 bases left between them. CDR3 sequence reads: CASSHGTGLSPLHF. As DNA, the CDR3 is TGTGCCAGCAGCCACGGAACGGGGTTGTCACCCCTCCACTTT.

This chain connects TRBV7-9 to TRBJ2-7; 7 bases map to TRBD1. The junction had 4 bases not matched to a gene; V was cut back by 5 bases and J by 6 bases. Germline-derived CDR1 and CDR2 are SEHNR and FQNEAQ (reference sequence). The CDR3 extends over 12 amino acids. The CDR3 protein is CASSQTGFEQYF. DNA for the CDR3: TGTGCCAGCAGCCAGACAGGGTTCGAGCAGTACTTC.

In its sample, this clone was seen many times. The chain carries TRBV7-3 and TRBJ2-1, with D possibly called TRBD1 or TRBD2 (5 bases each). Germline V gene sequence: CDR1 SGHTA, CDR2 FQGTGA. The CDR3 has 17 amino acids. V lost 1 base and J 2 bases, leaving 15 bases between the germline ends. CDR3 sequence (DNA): TGTGCCAGCAGCTTAAGGGGGTACGGGGCCCCCTACAATGAGCAGTTCTTC. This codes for CASSLRGYGAPYNEQFF. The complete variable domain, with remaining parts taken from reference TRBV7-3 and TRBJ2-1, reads GAGVSQTPSNKVTEKGKYVELRCDPISGHTALYWYRQSLGQGPEFLIYFQGTGAADDSGLPNDRFFAVRPEGSVSTLKIQRTERGDSAVYLCASSLRGYGAPYNEQFFGPGTRLTVL.

CDR3 amino acids: CSVFSGGDAYTF. The DNA of the CDR3 is TGCAGCGTATTCTCCGGGGGTGATGCCTACACCTTC. The chain links TRBV29-1 to TRBJ1-2; D is perhaps TRBD1 (5 bases). This CDR3 is 12 amino acids long. Germline V gene data show CDR1 as SQVTM and CDR2 as ANQGSEA. The germline V and J ends were trimmed by 6 bases and 10 bases, with 18 bases remaining between them.

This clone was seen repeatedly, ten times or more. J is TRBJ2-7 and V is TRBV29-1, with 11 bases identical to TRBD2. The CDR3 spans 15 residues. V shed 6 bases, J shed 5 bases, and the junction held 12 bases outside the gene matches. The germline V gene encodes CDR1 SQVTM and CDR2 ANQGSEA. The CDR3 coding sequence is TGCAGCGTGCTGGGGGACGAGACTAGCGGGAACGAGCAGTACTTC. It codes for CSVLGDETSGNEQYF.

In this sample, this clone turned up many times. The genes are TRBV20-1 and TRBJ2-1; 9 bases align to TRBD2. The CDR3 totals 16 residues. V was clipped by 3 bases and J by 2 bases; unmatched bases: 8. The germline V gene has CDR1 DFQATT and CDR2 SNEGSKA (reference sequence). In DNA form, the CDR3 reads TGCAGTGCTAGTCCGGTAGCGGGAGAGGCCTACAATGAGCAGTTCTTC. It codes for CSASPVAGEAYNEQFF.